The subject of this entry is one T cell receptor (beta chain). What it recognizes is unknown. These data come from a study of shared clonotypes between healthy human individuals. Study-wide background: Participating donors consisted of two women and a few men aged 18 to 49. General observations from the study: Larger estimated richness was generally seen in naive subsets than in memory subsets.

Germline V gene data show CDR1 as SNHLY and CDR2 as FYNNEI. With 6 bases clipped from V and 4 bases from J, the junction kept 7 bases outside the gene matches. This CDR3 region has 14 residues. The repertoire was sequenced with immunoSEQ multiplex PCR; TCRdb's copy has only in-frame clones and lacks some. The profile shows about 1 million clones, approximately 76% of them singletons. This TCR was sampled from a man between 18 and 35 years old in good health. The sequenced sample consisted of memory CD4+ T cells sorted from blood. Specified subset: CD45RA-negative fraction. The genes are TRBV2 and TRBJ1-2, with 8 bases lining up with TRBD1. CDR3 loop: CASRPDRGPYGYTF. The CDR3 DNA follows: TGTGCCAGCAGGCCCGACAGGGGCCCCTATGGCTACACCTTC.